This T cell receptor (beta chain) was captured by sequencing in a study of blood T cells in healthy people across ages. Points from the study as a whole: Diversity of TCR beta correlated strongly with naive T cell percentage. Both naive CD4+ cell counts and diversity were greater in long-lived donors than in aged donors.

A word on this clonotype: Antigen: not known.

V lost 8 bases and J lost 6, with 17 bases in between. The CDR3 totals 14 residues. CDR1 and CDR2 from the germline V gene are MNHNY and SVGAGI (reference sequence). A sample-barcoded 5' primer and a J-beta primer mix were used in a second PCR of roughly 7 to 12 cycles. Any given sample supplied a minimum of 2.5 million CDR3-containing paired-end reads. TCRdb itself ran the 5' RACE reads through MiXCR, one entry per CDR3 protein. The sample lists 1.5 million to 2 million distinct CDR3 sequences, 25% to 30% occurring once. The authors isolated at least 6 million PBMCs per sample. This clonotype was obtained from a woman younger than 45 in good health. The chain is built from TRBV6-6 and TRBJ1-5; D is perhaps TRBD1 (6 bases). The sample consisted of blood. CDR3 in amino acids: CASAKGRGGQPQHF. The CDR3 DNA sequence: TGTGCCAGCGCAAAGGGTAGGGGGGGTCAGCCCCAGCATTTT.